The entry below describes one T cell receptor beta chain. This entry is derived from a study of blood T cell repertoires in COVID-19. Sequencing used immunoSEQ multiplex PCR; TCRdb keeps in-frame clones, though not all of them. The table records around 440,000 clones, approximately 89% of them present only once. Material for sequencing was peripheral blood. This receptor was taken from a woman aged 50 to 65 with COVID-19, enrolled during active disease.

The CDR3 DNA reads as TGTGCCAGCAGCAACCCGCACAGGGACCACTATGGCTACACCTTC. Protein: CASSNPHRDHYGYTF. The chain is built from TRBV5-5 and TRBJ1-2; D perhaps matches TRBD1 (6 bases). V lost 4 bases and J 3 bases, leaving 16 bases between the germline ends. The germline CDR1 and CDR2 sequences are SGHKS and YYEKEE (reference sequence). This CDR3 region has 15 residues.